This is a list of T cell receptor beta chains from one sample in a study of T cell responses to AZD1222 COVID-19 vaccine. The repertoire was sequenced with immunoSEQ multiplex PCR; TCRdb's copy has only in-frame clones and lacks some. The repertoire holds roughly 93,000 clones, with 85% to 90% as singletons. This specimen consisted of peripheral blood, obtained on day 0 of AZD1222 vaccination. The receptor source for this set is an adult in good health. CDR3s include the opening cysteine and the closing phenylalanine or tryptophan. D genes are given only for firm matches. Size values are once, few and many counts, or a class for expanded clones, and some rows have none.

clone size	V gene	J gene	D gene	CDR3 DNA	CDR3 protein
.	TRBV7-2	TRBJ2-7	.	TGTGCCAGCAGCTTAGCGCTTGGGGGCGGGGGCGCCGAGCAGTACTTC	CASSLALGGGGAEQYF
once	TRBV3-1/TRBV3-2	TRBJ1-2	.	TGTGCCAGCAGCCCTCCGGGGGAGGGGCCCTATGGCTACACCTTC	CASSPPGEGPYGYTF
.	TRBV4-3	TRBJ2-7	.	TGCGCCAGCAGCCAATGGCCTAGAGGTCTCTCCTACGAGCAGTACTTC	CASSQWPRGLSYEQYF
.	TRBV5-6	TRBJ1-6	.	TGTGCCAGCAGCTTGTACGGGGAGGTGTATAATTCACCCCTCCACTTT	CASSLYGEVYNSPLHF
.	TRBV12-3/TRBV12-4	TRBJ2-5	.	TGTGCCACCTCGGACAGACCCAAGGAGACCCAGTACTTC	CATSDRPKETQYF
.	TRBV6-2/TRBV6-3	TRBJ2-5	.	TGTGCCAGCAGCCCGCCGGGCCCTGGATGGGCCCAGTACTTC	CASSPPGPGWAQYF
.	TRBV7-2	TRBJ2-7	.	TGTGCCAGCAGCTTCGGACGGACCTCCTTCGAGCAGTACTTC	CASSFGRTSFEQYF
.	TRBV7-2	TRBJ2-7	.	TGTGCCAGCAGCTTACCGACCCAATACGAGCAGTACTTC	CASSLPTQYEQYF
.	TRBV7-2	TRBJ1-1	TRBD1	TGTGCCAGCAGCTTAGAACCGTGGACAGGGTTAGCTTTCTTT	CASSLEPWTGLAFF
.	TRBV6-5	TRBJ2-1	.	TGTGCCAGCAGCCCCGATTCAAATGAGCAGTTCTTC	CASSPDSNEQFF
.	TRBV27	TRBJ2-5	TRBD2	TGTGCCAGCAGTCCTAGCGGGGGGACCCAGTACTTC	CASSPSGGTQYF
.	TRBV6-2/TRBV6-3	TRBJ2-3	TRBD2	TGTGCCAGCAGTTACTCGGCGGGGGACACAGATACGCAGTATTTT	CASSYSAGDTDTQYF
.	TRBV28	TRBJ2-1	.	TGTGCCAGCAGTTTATTAACCGGGCAGGGATCCCGCAATGAGCAGTTCTTC	CASSLLTGQGSRNEQFF
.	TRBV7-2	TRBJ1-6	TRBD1	TGTGCCAGCAGCCTACGGACAGGGGGGTACAATTCACCCCTCCACTTT	CASSLRTGGYNSPLHF
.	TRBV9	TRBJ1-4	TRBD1	TGTGCCAGCAGCGATGACAGGGGGTTTGGTGAAAAACTGTTTTTT	CASSDDRGFGEKLFF
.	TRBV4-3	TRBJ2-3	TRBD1	TGCGCCTCTGGGGACAGGGTCACAGATACGCAGTATTTT	CASGDRVTDTQYF
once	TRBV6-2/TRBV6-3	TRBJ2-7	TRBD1	TGTGCCAGCAGTCAAGTGGGACAGGGGAGGGGCGAGCAGTACTTC	CASSQVGQGRGEQYF
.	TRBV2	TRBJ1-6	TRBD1	TGTGCCAGCAGTGGGGGACAGGGGAATTCACCCCTCCACTTT	CASSGGQGNSPLHF
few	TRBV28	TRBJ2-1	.	TGTGCCAGCAGCGTACTGGTTCTAGGGCAGTTCTTC	CASSVLVLGQFF
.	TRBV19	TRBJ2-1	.	TGTGCCAGTAGTCCCCAGGGGAATGAGCAGTTCTTC	CASSPQGNEQFF
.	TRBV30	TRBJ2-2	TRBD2	TGTGCCTGGGGGGGGACTACTACACCTTGGGAGCTGTTTTTT	CAWGGTTTPWELFF
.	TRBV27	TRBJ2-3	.	TGTGCCAGCAGTCCAGCGTTACACCGGGGGGATACGCAGTATTTT	CASSPALHRGDTQYF
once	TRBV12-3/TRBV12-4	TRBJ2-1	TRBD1	TGTGCCAGCAGCAGAACAGGGGGCGGTGAGCAGTTCTTC	CASSRTGGGEQFF
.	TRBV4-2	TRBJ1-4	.	TGTGCCAGCAGCCAAGGGGGCGAATCTAATGAAAAACTGTTTTTT	CASSQGGESNEKLFF
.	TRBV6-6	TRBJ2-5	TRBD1	TGTGCCAGCAGTCCGGGGACAGGGGGCTCACAGACGACGGGAGAGACCCAGTACTTC	CASSPGTGGSQTTGETQYF
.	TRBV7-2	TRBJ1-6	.	TGTGCCAGCAGCTCCGTACCCTCACCCCTCCACTTT	CASSSVPSPLHF
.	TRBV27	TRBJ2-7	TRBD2	TGTGCCAGCAGTTCAGGACTAGCGGGCGGCGCCTACGAGCAGTACTTC	CASSSGLAGGAYEQYF
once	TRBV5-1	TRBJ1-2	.	TGCGCCAGCAGCTTGGCCGCCAGGGAAGTGGATGGCTACACCTTC	CASSLAAREVDGYTF
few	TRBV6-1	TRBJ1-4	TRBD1	TGTGCCAGCAGTGAAGCGCGGACGACAGGGCAACTGTTTTTT	CASSEARTTGQLFF
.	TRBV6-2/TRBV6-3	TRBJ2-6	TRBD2	TGTGCCAGCAGTCCATCGGGGGGTCCCAACGTCCTGACTTTC	CASSPSGGPNVLTF
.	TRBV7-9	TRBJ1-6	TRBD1	TGTGCCAGCAGCGACCAGGGACAGGGAAGTTCACCCCTCCACTTT	CASSDQGQGSSPLHF
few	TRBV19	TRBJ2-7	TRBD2	TGTGCCAGTAGTTTCCTAGCGGGCTACGAGCAGTACTTC	CASSFLAGYEQYF
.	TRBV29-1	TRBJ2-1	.	TGCAGCGTTGAGGGGGGTACCAACGGTGAGCAGTTCTTC	CSVEGGTNGEQFF
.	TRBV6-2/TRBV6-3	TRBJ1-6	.	TGTGCCAGCAGTTACTCGAACACGTATAGTTCACCCCTCCACTTT	CASSYSNTYSSPLHF
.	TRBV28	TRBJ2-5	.	TGTGCCAGCTGGTCGGGGGCTACAGAGACCCAGTACTTC	CASWSGATETQYF
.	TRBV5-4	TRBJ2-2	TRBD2	TGTGCCAGCAGCTCCCCGGGACTAGCGGGCGGGGAGCTGTTTTTT	CASSSPGLAGGELFF
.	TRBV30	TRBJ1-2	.	TGTGCCTGGACCAGGGCTGGAGGCTACACCTTC	CAWTRAGGYTF
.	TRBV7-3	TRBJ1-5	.	TGTGCCAGCAGCCCATCGCGGCGGCGCAATCAGCCCCAGCATTTT	CASSPSRRRNQPQHF
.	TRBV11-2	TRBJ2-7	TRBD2	TGTGCCAGCAGCTTACTAGCGGGAGATTTCGAGCAGTACTTC	CASSLLAGDFEQYF
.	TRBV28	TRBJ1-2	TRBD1	TGTGCCAGCAGTATTTCCGGGACAGGGGACTATGGCTACACCTTC	CASSISGTGDYGYTF
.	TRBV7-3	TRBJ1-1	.	TGTGCCAGCAGCTTAATGGGAGTGAACACTGAAGCTTTCTTT	CASSLMGVNTEAFF